Listed below are T cell receptor beta chains from one sample, sequenced in a study of blood T cell repertoires in COVID-19. Measured with immunoSEQ multiplex PCR; TCRdb has only the in-frame clones, and not every one. The sample consists of 300,000 to 350,000 clones, 85% to 90% of them appearing once. The sequenced material came from PBMCs or T cells enriched from blood (not recorded which). The receptors here all came from a woman younger than 35 with acute COVID-19. CDR3s include the opening cysteine and the closing phenylalanine or tryptophan. The D gene is left open where the match is weak. Clone size is shown for a subset of rows, as once, few, many or a class of expanded clone.

abundance,j_gene,d_gene,v_gene,CDR3aa,CDR3nt
NA,TRBJ2-2,TRBD2,TRBV5-4,CASSSGLAGAEELFF,TGTGCCAGCAGCTCGGGACTAGCGGGGGCCGAGGAGCTGTTTTTT
NA,TRBJ1-2,TRBD1,TRBV28,CATHETAGGYGYTF,TGTGCCACCCACGAGACGGCAGGGGGCTATGGCTACACCTTC
few,TRBJ2-2,NA,TRBV10-3,CAISPRTALNTGELFF,TGTGCCATCAGTCCTAGGACAGCCTTGAACACCGGGGAGCTGTTTTTT
few,TRBJ1-1,TRBD1,TRBV29-1,CSGQTGGRNTEAFF,TGCAGCGGCCAGACAGGGGGTCGGAACACTGAAGCTTTCTTT
NA,TRBJ2-3,TRBD2,TRBV24-1,CATSDFPRVAGAPDTQYF,TGTGCCACCAGTGATTTCCCCCGAGTAGCGGGAGCCCCCGATACGCAGTATTTT
NA,TRBJ1-2,TRBD1,TRBV6-5,CASTHLQGAREGYTF,TGTGCCAGCACACATCTACAGGGGGCACGGGAGGGCTACACCTTC
NA,TRBJ1-2,TRBD1,TRBV29-1,CSVGQGAYGYTF,TGCAGCGTTGGGCAGGGGGCCTATGGCTACACCTTC
NA,TRBJ2-3,TRBD2,TRBV7-3,CASSPGPGTSGRDTQYF,TGTGCCAGCAGCCCCGGCCCCGGGACTAGCGGGAGAGATACGCAGTATTTT
few,TRBJ1-2,TRBD1,TRBV12-3/TRBV12-4,CASSSGGHYGYTF,TGTGCCAGCAGTTCAGGGGGCCACTATGGCTACACCTTC
once,TRBJ2-5,TRBD1,TRBV9,CASSGGGVQETQYF,TGTGCCAGCAGCGGAGGGGGCGTGCAAGAGACCCAGTACTTC
NA,TRBJ1-1,NA,TRBV11-2,CASRHPGRQNTEAFF,TGTGCCAGCAGACATCCGGGGAGGCAGAACACTGAAGCTTTCTTT
NA,TRBJ1-5,NA,TRBV7-2,CASSWEINQPQHF,TGTGCCAGCAGCTGGGAGATAAATCAGCCCCAGCATTTT
NA,TRBJ2-3,TRBD2,TRBV5-1,CASSLSLAGEDTQYF,TGCGCCAGCAGCTTGAGTCTAGCGGGAGAAGATACGCAGTATTTT
NA,TRBJ1-1,NA,TRBV28,CASSLWGVRGTEAFF,TGTGCCAGCAGTTTGTGGGGGGTGCGGGGCACTGAAGCTTTCTTT
NA,TRBJ1-6,NA,TRBV6-7,CASTVDSLYNSPLHF,TGTGCCAGCACGGTTGACAGCTTGTATAATTCACCCCTCCACTTT
NA,TRBJ1-6,TRBD1,TRBV9,CASSGGQGESPLHF,TGTGCCAGCAGCGGGGGACAGGGGGAATCACCCCTCCACTTT
NA,TRBJ1-1,NA,TRBV5-1,CASSLMGARTEAFF,TGCGCCAGCAGCTTGATGGGCGCGAGAACTGAAGCTTTCTTT
NA,TRBJ2-4,TRBD2,TRBV5-8,CASSPGGGSRAKNIQYF,TGTGCCAGCAGCCCGGGGGGTGGTTCACGAGCCAAAAACATTCAGTACTTC
NA,TRBJ1-5,TRBD1,TRBV30,CAWILGQGNQPQHF,TGTGCCTGGATACTGGGACAGGGGAATCAGCCCCAGCATTTT
NA,TRBJ1-5,TRBD1,TRBV25-1,CASSEGTGESQPQHF,TGTGCCAGCAGTGAAGGGACAGGGGAAAGTCAGCCCCAGCATTTT
NA,TRBJ1-5,TRBD1,TRBV27,CASSGQGEGQPQHF,TGTGCCAGCAGTGGACAGGGCGAGGGTCAGCCCCAGCATTTT
NA,TRBJ1-5,TRBD1,TRBV30,CAWSSRDSSFQPQHF,TGTGCCTGGAGTTCCAGGGACAGTAGTTTTCAGCCCCAGCATTTT
NA,TRBJ2-2,TRBD2,TRBV7-6,CASSLPPGGGYTGELFF,TGTGCCAGCAGCTTACCCCCTGGGGGGGGGTACACCGGGGAGCTGTTTTTT
NA,TRBJ2-2,TRBD1,TRBV19,CASPGGRGGELFF,TGTGCCAGTCCAGGGGGTAGAGGCGGGGAGCTGTTTTTT
NA,TRBJ2-5,TRBD2,TRBV5-4,CASSLKAVGLASQETQYF,TGTGCCAGCAGCTTGAAAGCGGTCGGACTAGCGAGCCAAGAGACCCAGTACTTC
NA,TRBJ2-2,NA,TRBV7-3,CASSSQGTGELFF,TGTGCCAGCAGCTCCCAGGGCACCGGGGAGCTGTTTTTT
NA,TRBJ2-3,TRBD2,TRBV7-3,CASSLASGASGTQYF,TGTGCCAGCAGCTTAGCTAGCGGGGCCTCCGGTACGCAGTATTTT
NA,TRBJ2-7,NA,TRBV7-3,CASSLTRGTEQYF,TGTGCCAGCAGCTTAACCAGGGGTACCGAGCAGTACTTC
once,TRBJ2-7,NA,TRBV7-9,CASSFRSGGSYEQYF,TGTGCCAGCAGCTTTAGGTCAGGGGGGTCCTACGAGCAGTACTTC
NA,TRBJ1-1,NA,TRBV16,CASSQSGRGKSTEAFF,TGTGCCAGCAGCCAATCGGGCCGGGGTAAGAGCACTGAAGCTTTCTTT